This TCR beta chain was documented in a study of blood T cell repertoires in COVID-19. Looking at the study overall: Sites in the United States, Italy and Spain provided acute and convalescent COVID-19 samples.

This clone occurred once. Germline loops: CDR1 SGDLS, CDR2 YYNGEE. The length of the CDR3 is 16 residues. Trimming removed 0 bases at V and 3 bases at J, with 12 bases between. Per the original methods: Reference gene primers were amplified, and this amplification served to estimate nucleated cell counts. The protocol was immunoSEQ multiplex PCR, while the TCRdb copy is restricted to in-frame clones and leaves out a portion. V, J and clone size reflect that table, while D and trimming were determined from the DNA. The sample lists 200,000 to 300,000 clones, 84% occurring once. The receptor comes from a woman between 40 and 50 years old who had recovered from COVID-19. This chain connects TRBV9 to TRBJ2-2; the D gene is possibly TRBD2 (6 bases). The sample comprised peripheral blood. The CDR3 sequence: CASSVVEGTDTGELFF. CDR3 bases: TGTGCCAGCAGCGTAGTGGAGGGCACGGACACCGGGGAGCTGTTTTTT.